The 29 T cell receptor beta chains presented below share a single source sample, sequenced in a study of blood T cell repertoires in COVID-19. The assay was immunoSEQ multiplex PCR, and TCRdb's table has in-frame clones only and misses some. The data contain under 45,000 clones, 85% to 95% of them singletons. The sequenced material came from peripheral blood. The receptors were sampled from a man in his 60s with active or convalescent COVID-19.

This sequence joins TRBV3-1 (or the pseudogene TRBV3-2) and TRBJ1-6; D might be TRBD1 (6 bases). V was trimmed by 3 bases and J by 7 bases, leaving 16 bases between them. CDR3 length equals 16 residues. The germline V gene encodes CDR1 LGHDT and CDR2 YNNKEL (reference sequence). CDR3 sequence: CASSQSQGTKNSPLHF. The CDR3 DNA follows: TGTGCCAGCAGCCAGAGCCAGGGGACTAAGAATTCACCCCTCCACTTT.

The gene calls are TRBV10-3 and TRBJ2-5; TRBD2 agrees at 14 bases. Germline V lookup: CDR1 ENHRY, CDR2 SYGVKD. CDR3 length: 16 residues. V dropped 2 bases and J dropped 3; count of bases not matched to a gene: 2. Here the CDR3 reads CAISEPGLAGEETQYF. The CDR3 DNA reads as TGTGCCATCAGTGAGCCGGGACTAGCGGGAGAAGAGACCCAGTACTTC.

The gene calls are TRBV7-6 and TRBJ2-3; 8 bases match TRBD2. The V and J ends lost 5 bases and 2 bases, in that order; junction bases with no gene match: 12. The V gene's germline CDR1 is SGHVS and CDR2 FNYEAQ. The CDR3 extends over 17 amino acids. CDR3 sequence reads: CASSPYSGGGNTDTQYF. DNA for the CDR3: TGTGCCAGCAGCCCCTACTCGGGAGGGGGAAACACAGATACGCAGTATTTT.

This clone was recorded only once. This CDR3 is CASSLGPAGAGYTF. In DNA, the CDR3 is TGTGCCAGCAGTTTGGGTCCCGCAGGGGCGGGCTACACCTTC. The chain combines TRBV2 with TRBJ1-2; D is perhaps TRBD1 (6 bases). Trimming cost V 5 bases and J 8 bases, with 18 bases left between them. Germline V gene sequence: CDR1 SNHLY, CDR2 FYNNEI. This CDR3 contains 14 residues.

The chain's CDR3 is CASSSLPTGVSTDTQYF. CDR3 in DNA: TGCGCCAGCAGCTCACTACCGACAGGGGTGAGCACAGATACGCAGTATTTT. J is TRBJ2-3 and V is TRBV5-1; 8 nucleotides align to TRBD1. After removal of 3 bases from V and 0 bases from J, the junction contained 9 bases not matched to a gene. The CDR3 consists of 17 residues. Germline CDR1 and CDR2: SGHRS and YFSETQ.

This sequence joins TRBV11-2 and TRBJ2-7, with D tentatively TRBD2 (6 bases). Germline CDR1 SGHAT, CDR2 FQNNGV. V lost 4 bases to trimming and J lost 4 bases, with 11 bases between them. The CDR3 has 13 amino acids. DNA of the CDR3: TGTGCCAGCAGCTACCGCCGGGGGTACGAGCAGTACTTC. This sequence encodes CASSYRRGYEQYF.

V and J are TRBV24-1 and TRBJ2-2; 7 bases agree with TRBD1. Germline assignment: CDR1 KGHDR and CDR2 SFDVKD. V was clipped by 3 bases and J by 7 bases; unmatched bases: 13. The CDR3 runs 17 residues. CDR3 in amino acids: CATSDGLGQGVSGELFF. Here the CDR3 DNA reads TGTGCCACCAGTGATGGCCTCGGGCAGGGGGTGAGCGGGGAGCTGTTTTTT.

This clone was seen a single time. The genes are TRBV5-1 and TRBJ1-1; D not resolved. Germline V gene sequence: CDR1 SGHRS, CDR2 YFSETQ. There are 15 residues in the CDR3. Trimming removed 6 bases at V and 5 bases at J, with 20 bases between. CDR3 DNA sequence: TGCGCCAGCACCACCTATACACCAGGTAGGACTGAAGCTTTCTTT. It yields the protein CASTTYTPGRTEAFF.

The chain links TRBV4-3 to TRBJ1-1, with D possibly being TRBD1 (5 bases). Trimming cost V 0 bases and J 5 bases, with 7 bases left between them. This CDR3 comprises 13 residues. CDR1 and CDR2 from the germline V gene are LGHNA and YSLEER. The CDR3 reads CASSQEGGTEAFF. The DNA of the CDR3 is TGCGCCAGCAGCCAAGAGGGGGGGACTGAAGCTTTCTTT.

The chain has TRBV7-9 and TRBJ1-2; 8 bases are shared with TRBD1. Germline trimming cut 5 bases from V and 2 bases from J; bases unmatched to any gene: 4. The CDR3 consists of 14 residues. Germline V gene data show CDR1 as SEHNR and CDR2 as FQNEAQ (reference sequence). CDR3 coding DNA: TGTGCCAGCAGCGCGAACAGGGGGAACTATGGCTACACCTTC. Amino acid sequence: CASSANRGNYGYTF.

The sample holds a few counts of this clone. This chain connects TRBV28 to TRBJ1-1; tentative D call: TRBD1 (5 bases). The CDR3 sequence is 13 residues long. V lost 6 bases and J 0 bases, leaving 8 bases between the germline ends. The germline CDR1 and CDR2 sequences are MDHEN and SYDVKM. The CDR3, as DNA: TGTGCCAGCAGCTGGACATTGAACACTGAAGCTTTCTTT. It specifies CASSWTLNTEAFF.

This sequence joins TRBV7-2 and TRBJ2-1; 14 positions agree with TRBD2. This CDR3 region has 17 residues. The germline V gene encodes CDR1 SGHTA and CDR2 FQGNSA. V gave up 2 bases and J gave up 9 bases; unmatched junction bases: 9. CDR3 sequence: CASSLKTSGRAGGEQFF. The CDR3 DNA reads TGTGCCAGCAGCTTAAAGACTAGCGGGAGGGCCGGCGGTGAGCAGTTCTTC.

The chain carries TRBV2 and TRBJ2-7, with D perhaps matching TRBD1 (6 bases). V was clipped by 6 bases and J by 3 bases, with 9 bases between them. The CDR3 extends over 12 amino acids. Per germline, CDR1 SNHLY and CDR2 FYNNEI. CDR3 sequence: CASREDSYEQYF. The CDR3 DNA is TGTGCCAGCAGAGAGGACAGCTACGAGCAGTACTTC.

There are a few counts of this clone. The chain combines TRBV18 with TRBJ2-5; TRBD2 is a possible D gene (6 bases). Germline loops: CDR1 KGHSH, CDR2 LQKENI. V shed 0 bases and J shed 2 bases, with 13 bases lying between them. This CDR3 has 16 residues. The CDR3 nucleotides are TGTGCCAGCTCACCACCTAGCCCTAGCGCACAAGAGACCCAGTACTTC. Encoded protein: CASSPPSPSAQETQYF.

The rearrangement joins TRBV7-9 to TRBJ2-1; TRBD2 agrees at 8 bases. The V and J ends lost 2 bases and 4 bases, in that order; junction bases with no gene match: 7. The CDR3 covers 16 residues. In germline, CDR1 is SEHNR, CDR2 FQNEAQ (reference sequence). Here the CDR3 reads CASSLWLAGSYNEQFF. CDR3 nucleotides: TGTGCCAGCAGCTTATGGCTAGCGGGTTCGTACAATGAGCAGTTCTTC.

The CDR3 protein is CASSRDSRNQPQHF. The CDR3 DNA reads as TGTGCCAGCAGCCGGGACAGCCGCAATCAGCCCCAGCATTTT. This sequence joins TRBV11-2 and TRBJ1-5; TRBD1 agrees at 7 bases. This CDR3 spans 14 amino acids. Germline V gene data show CDR1 as SGHAT and CDR2 as FQNNGV. V dropped 5 bases and J dropped 2; count of bases not matched to a gene: 3.

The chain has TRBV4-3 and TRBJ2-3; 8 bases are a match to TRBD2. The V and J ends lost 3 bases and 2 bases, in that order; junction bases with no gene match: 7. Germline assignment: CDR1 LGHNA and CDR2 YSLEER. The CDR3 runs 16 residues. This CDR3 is CASSQGVAGNTDTQYF. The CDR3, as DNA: TGCGCCAGCAGCCAGGGGGTAGCGGGGAACACAGATACGCAGTATTTT.

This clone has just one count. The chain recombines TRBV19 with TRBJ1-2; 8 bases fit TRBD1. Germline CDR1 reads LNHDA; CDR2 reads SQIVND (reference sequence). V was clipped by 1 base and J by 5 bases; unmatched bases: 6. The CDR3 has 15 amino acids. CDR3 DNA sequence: TGTGCCAGTAGTATAGCAGGGGGCGCCGGGTATGGCTACACCTTC. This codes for CASSIAGGAGYGYTF. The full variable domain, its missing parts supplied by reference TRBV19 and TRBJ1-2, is DGGITQSPKYLFRKEGQNVTLSCEQNLNHDAMYWYRQDPGQGLRLIYYSQIVNDFQKGDIAEGYSVSREKKESFPLTVTSAQKNPTAFYLCASSIAGGAGYGYTFGSGTRLTVV.

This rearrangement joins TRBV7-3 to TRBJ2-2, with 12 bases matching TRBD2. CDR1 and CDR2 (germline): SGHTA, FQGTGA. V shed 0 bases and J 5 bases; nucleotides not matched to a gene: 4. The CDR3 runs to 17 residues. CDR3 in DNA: TGTGCCAGCAGCTTAACGGTGACTAGCGGGGGTACCGGGGAGCTGTTTTTT. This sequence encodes CASSLTVTSGGTGELFF.

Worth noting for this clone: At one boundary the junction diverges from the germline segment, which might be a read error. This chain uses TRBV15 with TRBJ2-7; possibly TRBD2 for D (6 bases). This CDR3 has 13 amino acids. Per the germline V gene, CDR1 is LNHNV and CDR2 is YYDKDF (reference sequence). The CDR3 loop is CATSRERLGGKDF. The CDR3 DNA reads TGTGCCACCAGCAGAGAACGTCTTGGGGGGAAAGACTTC.

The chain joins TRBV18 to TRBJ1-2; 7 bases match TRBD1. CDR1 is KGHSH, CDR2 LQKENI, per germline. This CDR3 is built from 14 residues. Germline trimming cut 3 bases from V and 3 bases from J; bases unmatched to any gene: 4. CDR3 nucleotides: TGTGCCAGCTCACCTATCGACAGGGACTATGGCTACACCTTC. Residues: CASSPIDRDYGYTF.

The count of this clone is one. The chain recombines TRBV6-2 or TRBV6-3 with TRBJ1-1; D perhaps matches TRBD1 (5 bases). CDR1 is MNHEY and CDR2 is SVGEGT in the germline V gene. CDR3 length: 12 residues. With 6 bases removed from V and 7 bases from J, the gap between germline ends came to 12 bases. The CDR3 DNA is TGTGCCAGCAGCTATTACAGGAGTGAAGCTTTCTTT. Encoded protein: CASSYYRSEAFF.

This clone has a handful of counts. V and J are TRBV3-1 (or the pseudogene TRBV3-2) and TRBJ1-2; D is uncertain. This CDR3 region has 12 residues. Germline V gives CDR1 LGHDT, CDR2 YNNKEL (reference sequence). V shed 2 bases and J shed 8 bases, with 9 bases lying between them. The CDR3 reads CASSQNSYGYTF. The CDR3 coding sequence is TGTGCCAGCAGCCAAAACAGCTACGGCTACACCTTC.

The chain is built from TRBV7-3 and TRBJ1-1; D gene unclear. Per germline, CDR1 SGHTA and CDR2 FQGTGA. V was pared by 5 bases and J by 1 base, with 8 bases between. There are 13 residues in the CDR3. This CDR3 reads CASSPGRNTEAFF. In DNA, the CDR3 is TGTGCCAGCAGCCCCGGGAGGAACACTGAAGCTTTCTTT.

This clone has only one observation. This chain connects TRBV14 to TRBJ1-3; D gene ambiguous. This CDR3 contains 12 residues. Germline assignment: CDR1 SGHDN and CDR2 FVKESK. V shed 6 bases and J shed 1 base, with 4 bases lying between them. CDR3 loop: CASSHSGNTIYF. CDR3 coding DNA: TGTGCCAGCAGTCATTCTGGAAACACCATATATTTT.

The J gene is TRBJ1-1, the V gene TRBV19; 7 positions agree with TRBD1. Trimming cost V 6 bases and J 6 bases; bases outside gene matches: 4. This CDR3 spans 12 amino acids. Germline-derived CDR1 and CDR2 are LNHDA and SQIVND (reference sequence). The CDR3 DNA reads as TGTGCCAGTAGCCCTGGGACAGCTGAAGCTTTCTTT. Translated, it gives CASSPGTAEAFF.

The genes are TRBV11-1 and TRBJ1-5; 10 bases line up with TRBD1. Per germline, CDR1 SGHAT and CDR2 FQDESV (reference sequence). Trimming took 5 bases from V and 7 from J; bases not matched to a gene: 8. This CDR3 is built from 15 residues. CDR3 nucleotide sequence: TGTGCCAGCAGCCCGGGGACAGGGGTCACACAGCCCCAGCATTTT. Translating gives CASSPGTGVTQPQHF.

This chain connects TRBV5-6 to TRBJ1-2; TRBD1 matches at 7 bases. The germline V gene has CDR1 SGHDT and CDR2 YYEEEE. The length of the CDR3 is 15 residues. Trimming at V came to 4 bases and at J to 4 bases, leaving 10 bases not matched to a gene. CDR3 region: CASSLTGQLRYGYTF. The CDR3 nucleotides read TGTGCCAGCAGCCTGACAGGGCAACTCCGCTATGGCTACACCTTC.

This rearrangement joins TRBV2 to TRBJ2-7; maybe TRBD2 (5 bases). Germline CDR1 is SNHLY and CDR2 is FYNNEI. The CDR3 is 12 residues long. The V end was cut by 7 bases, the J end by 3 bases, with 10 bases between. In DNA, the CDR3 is TGTGCCAGCATGTGGGAGATCTACGAGCAGTACTTC. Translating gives CASMWEIYEQYF.